This passage covers 15 T cell receptor beta chains from one sample sequenced in a study of T-cell memory formation after mild COVID-19. Each CDR3 protein gets one entry after TCRdb re-called the 5' RACE reads with MiXCR. The table lists about 200,000 distinct CDR3 sequences, around 18% of them singletons. Sequenced sample: PBMCs or a T cell subset sorted from them (not recorded which). The origin of the receptors is an adult woman who had mild COVID-19 (a few samples of this study predate the infection). Cell type and time point are not known.

This clonotype appeared a few times. The chain uses TRBV11-1 and TRBJ2-4; 7 nucleotides match TRBD2. The germline V gene encodes CDR1 SGHAT and CDR2 FQDESV (reference sequence). Trimming at V came to 4 bases and at J to 1 base, leaving 10 bases not matched to a gene. The CDR3 has 17 residues. CDR3 nucleotide sequence: TGTGCCAGCAGCTCCCCTGGGCTAGCGGACGCCAAAAACATTCAGTACTTC. Translating it yields CASSSPGLADAKNIQYF.

This clonotype was seen ten or more times. The chain couples TRBV2 to TRBJ2-1; 10 bases align to TRBD2. The CDR3 runs to 15 residues. CDR1 SNHLY and CDR2 FYNNEI come from the germline V gene. Unmatched junction bases numbered 3, after V lost 0 bases and J lost 7 bases. The CDR3 DNA reads as TGTGCCAGCAGTGAAGCAGGACTAGCGGCTAATGAGCAGTTCTTC. This sequence encodes CASSEAGLAANEQFF.

This clonotype was counted between two and nine times. This chain uses TRBV5-1 with TRBJ2-3; the D gene is possibly TRBD1 (6 bases). Germline lookup yields CDR1 SGHRS and CDR2 YFSETQ. The CDR3 loop spans 15 amino acids. Deletions cut 1 base from V and 3 bases from J, with 12 bases between. The CDR3: CASSLSTGRTDTQYF. The CDR3 nucleotides read TGCGCCAGCAGCTTGTCTACAGGGCGAACAGATACGCAGTATTTT.

The V call is TRBV4-2, the J call TRBJ1-2; D is perhaps TRBD1 (6 bases). The CDR3 consists of 15 residues. Trimming took 0 bases from V and 6 from J, leaving 14 bases between them. Germline V gene data show CDR1 as LGHNA and CDR2 as YNFKEQ. The DNA of the CDR3 is TGTGCCAGCAGCCAAGATACACAGGGAGGGAATGGCTACACCTTC. Translated, it gives CASSQDTQGGNGYTF.

This clonotype came up a few times. A much larger clone lies a single base off, so this may be a read error. The rearrangement uses TRBV7-2 and TRBJ2-1; 8 bases agree with TRBD1. After removal of 5 bases from V and 5 bases from J, the junction contained 5 bases not matched to a gene. Germline V gives CDR1 SGHTA, CDR2 FQGNSA. The CDR3 has 14 amino acids. CDR3 residues: CASSPRTGHNEQFF. CDR3 DNA sequence: TGTGCCAGCAGCCCCCGGACAGGGCACAATGAGCAGTTCTTC.

This clonotype was picked up a small number of times. The chain carries TRBV27 and TRBJ2-3; 14 bases line up with TRBD2. From germline, CDR1 is MNHEY and CDR2 SMNVEV (reference sequence). The junction had 10 bases not matched to a gene; V was cut back by 5 bases and J by 6 bases. The CDR3 has 17 amino acids. CDR3 sequence reads: CASSPLLTSGGADTQYF. In nucleotides, the CDR3 is TGTGCCAGCAGTCCCCTACTGACTAGCGGGGGGGCCGATACGCAGTATTTT.

The chain carries TRBV5-5 and TRBJ2-2, with TRBD2 identical over 12 bases. CDR3 length: 16 residues. Germline V gene lookup returns CDR1 SGHKS and CDR2 YYEKEE (reference sequence). The J segment lost 5 bases and the V segment lost 4 bases, leaving 6 bases of the junction unmatched. DNA for the CDR3: TGTGCCAGCAGCCCCCGGACTAGCGGGACAACCGGGGAGCTGTTTTTT. Translation gives CASSPRTSGTTGELFF.

This chain joins TRBV24-1 and TRBJ1-5; no firm D call. V lost 4 bases to trimming and J lost 3 bases, with 12 bases between them. This CDR3 comprises 15 residues. The V gene's germline CDR1 is KGHDR and CDR2 SFDVKD. For the CDR3, the DNA is TGTGCCACCAGTGACCCCAGCGGGGACAATCAGCCCCAGCATTTT. This encodes CATSDPSGDNQPQHF.

This chain connects TRBV20-1 to TRBJ2-7; 12 bases match TRBD2. With 6 bases clipped from V and 5 bases from J, the junction kept 8 bases outside the gene matches. CDR3 length: 14 amino acids. Germline values: CDR1 DFQATT, CDR2 SNEGSKA (reference sequence). CDR3 in amino acids: CSAAMTSGSDEQYF. The CDR3 DNA is TGCAGTGCCGCGATGACTAGCGGGAGCGACGAGCAGTACTTC.

The chain joins TRBV29-1 to TRBJ1-1; a weak D match, TRBD1 (6 bases). Germline CDR1 reads SQVTM; CDR2 reads ANQGSEA. Trimming left V 5 bases short and J 1 base short, with 11 bases between. CDR3 length: 13 residues. CDR3 residues: CSVTTGPNTEAFF. CDR3 sequence (DNA): TGCAGCGTTACTACAGGGCCGAACACTGAAGCTTTCTTT. Together with reference TRBV29-1 and TRBJ1-1, the CDR3 gives the full variable domain: SAVISQKPSRDICQRGTSLTIQCQVDSQVTMMFWYRQQPGQSLTLIATANQGSEATYESGFVIDKFPISRPNLTFSTLTVSNMSPEDSSIYLCSVTTGPNTEAFFGQGTRLTVV.

This clonotype has a count of ten or more. This rearrangement joins TRBV5-1 to TRBJ1-1, with D possibly TRBD1 on 5 matching bases. There are 16 residues in the CDR3. Germline CDR1 SGHRS, CDR2 YFSETQ. V was clipped by 4 bases and J by 0 bases, with 16 bases between them. DNA of the CDR3: TGCGCCAGCAGCCTCCAGGGTAGGAGCATGAACACTGAAGCTTTCTTT. Translated, it gives CASSLQGRSMNTEAFF.

The chain employs TRBV6-5 and TRBJ1-3; D might be TRBD1 (5 bases). Trimming cost V 6 bases and J 0 bases, with 9 bases left between them. Germline CDR1 is MNHEY and CDR2 is SVGAGI. CDR3 length: 14 amino acids. DNA of the CDR3: TGTGCCAGCAGCATGACAGCCTCTGGAAACACCATATATTTT. It specifies CASSMTASGNTIYF.

The gene calls are TRBV18 and TRBJ2-5, with no clear D. The CDR3 is 15 residues long. Germline V lookup: CDR1 KGHSH, CDR2 LQKENI. V lost 0 bases and J 4 bases, leaving 12 bases between the germline ends. For the CDR3, the DNA is TGTGCCAGCTCACCACCGAAGGGAAAGGCAGAGACCCAGTACTTC. Translation gives CASSPPKGKAETQYF.

The chain uses TRBV12-3 or TRBV12-4 and TRBJ1-2; D gene ambiguous. The CDR3 is 14 amino acids. V was shortened by 1 base and J by 4 bases, with 10 bases between the two germline ends. DNA for the CDR3: TGTGCCAGCAGTTTAGGTGCCCCATCCTATGGCTACACCTTC. This encodes CASSLGAPSYGYTF.

The rearrangement links TRBV4-1 to TRBJ1-2; 8 nucleotides align to TRBD1. This CDR3 contains 17 residues. Germline-derived CDR1 and CDR2 are MGHRA and YSYEKL. The junction had 10 bases not matched to a gene; V was cut back by 1 base and J by 3 bases. The CDR3 protein is CASSQVRMAGGDYGYTF. The CDR3 nucleotides read TGCGCCAGCAGCCAAGTTCGTATGGCAGGGGGCGACTATGGCTACACCTTC.